The T cell receptor (beta chain) under discussion was sequenced for a study of spatial heterogeneity in lung cancer. Across the whole study: Raw reads contained each unique TCR and UMI combination more than ten times on average. Study-level findings and limits: Mutation tallies in tumors tracked expanded intratumoral alpha and beta TCR counts.

Time point of the sample: sample taken at primary tumor resection. The donors were 72 patients with non-small cell lung cancer that was early-stage and untreated. In its sample, this clonotype is medium-sized. Its antigen is not identified. The library was prepared for alpha chains; this beta chain is a stray read, so its frequency means little. TCRdb re-analysed the 5' RACE reads in MiXCR, keeping a single row per CDR3 protein. The sample includes a few thousand distinct CDR3 sequences, less than 15% of them seen just once. This TCR was recovered from a male donor with early-stage non-small cell lung cancer. The source was lung tumor tissue, collected at surgery.

The CDR3 region has the DNA TGCGCCAGCAGCTCCCGGGCGGACACAGATACGCAGTATTTT. Its protein is CASSSRADTDTQYF. The chain employs TRBV5-1 and TRBJ2-3, with unresolved D. Per the germline V gene, CDR1 is SGHRS and CDR2 is YFSETQ. The CDR3 length is 14 residues. Trimming pared 3 bases from V and 2 bases from J, leaving 10 bases between.